This T cell receptor beta chain was captured in a study of T cell changes during pregnancy in multiple sclerosis. V lost 8 bases to trimming and J lost 4 bases, with 12 bases between them. The CDR3 is 13 residues long. Germline V CDR1 and CDR2: ENHRY, SYGVKD. The method was immunoSEQ multiplex PCR; TCRdb's version includes in-frame clones alone and lacks a portion of them. The data contain more than 45,000 clones, roughly 90% of them singletons. The rearrangement joins TRBV10-3 to TRBJ1-3; no clear D gene. Sequencing was performed on CD4+ T cells from peripheral blood mononuclear cells, taken after pregnancy. This TCR derives from a female donor with multiple sclerosis, enrolled in a pregnancy study. The CDR3 DNA sequence: TGTGCCATCGGCCCGTCGGAGGGAAACACCATATATTTT. Its translation is CAIGPSEGNTIYF.